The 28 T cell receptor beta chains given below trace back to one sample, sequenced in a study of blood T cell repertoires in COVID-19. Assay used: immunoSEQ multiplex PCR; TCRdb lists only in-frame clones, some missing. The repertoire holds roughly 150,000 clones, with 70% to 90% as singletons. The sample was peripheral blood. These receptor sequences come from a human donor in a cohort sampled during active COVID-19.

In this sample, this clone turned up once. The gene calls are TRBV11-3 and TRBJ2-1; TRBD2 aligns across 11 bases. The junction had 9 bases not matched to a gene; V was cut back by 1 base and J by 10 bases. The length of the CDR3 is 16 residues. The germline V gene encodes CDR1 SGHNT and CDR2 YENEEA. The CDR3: CASSLGLSGGAVEQFF. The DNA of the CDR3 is TGTGCCAGCAGCTTAGGTCTTAGCGGGGGGGCCGTGGAGCAGTTCTTC.

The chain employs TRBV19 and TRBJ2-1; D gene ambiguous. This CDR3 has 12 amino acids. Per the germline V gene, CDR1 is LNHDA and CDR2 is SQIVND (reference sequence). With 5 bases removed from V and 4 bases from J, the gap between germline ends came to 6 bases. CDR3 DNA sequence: TGTGCCAGTAGTCTCTCTTACAATGAGCAGTTCTTC. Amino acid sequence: CASSLSYNEQFF.

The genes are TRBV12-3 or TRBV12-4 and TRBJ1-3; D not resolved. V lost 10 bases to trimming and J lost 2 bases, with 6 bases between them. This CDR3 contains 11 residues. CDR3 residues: CATSPGNTIYF. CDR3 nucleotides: TGTGCCACCTCCCCTGGAAACACCATATATTTT.

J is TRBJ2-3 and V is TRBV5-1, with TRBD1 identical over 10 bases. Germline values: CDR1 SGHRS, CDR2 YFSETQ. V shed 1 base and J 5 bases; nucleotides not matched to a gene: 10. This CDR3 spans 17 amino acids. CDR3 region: CASSLLPPGQGKDTQYF. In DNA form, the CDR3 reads TGCGCCAGCAGCTTGCTGCCCCCGGGACAGGGGAAAGATACGCAGTATTTT.

Here the CDR3 DNA reads TGTGCCAGCAAGAAAGGGACAGGGGGTTTGAATGAGCAGTTCTTC. Protein product: CASKKGTGGLNEQFF. This chain connects TRBV6-5 to TRBJ2-1, with 11 nucleotides matching TRBD1. V lost 7 bases and J lost 7; bases outside the gene matches: 9. The germline CDR1 and CDR2 sequences are MNHEY and SVGAGI. This CDR3 is 15 amino acids long.

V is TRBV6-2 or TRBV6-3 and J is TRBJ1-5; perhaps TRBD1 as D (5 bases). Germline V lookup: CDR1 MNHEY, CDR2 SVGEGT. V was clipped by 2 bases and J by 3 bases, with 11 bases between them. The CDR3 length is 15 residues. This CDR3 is CASSYGGINNQPQHF. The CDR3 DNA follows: TGTGCCAGCAGTTACGGGGGGATCAACAATCAGCCCCAGCATTTT.

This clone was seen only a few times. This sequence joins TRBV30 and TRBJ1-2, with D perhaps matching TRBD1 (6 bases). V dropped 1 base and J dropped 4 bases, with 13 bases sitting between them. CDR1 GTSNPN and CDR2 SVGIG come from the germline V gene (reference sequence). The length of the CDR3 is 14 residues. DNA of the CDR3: TGTGCCTGGAGTGCTACAGGGCACCTCTATGGCTACACCTTC. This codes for CAWSATGHLYGYTF.

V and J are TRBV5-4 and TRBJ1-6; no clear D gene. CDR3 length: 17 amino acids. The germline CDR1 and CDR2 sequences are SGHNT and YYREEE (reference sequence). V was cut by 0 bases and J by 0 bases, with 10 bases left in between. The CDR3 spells CASSLGGKSSYNSPLHF. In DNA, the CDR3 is TGTGCCAGCAGCTTGGGAGGAAAGAGCTCCTATAATTCACCCCTCCACTTT.

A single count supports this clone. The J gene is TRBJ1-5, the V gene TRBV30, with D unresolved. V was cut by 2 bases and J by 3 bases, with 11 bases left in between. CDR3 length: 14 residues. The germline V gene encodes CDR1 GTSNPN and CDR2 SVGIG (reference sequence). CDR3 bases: TGTGCCTGGAGTTCTCGCAGATACAATCAGCCCCAGCATTTT. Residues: CAWSSRRYNQPQHF.

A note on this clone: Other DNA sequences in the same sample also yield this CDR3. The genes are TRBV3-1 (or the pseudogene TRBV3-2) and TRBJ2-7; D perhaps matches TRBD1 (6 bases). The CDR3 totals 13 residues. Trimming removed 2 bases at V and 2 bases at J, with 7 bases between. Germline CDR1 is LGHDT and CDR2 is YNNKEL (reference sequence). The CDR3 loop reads CASSQTGTYEQYF. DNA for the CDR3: TGTGCCAGCAGCCAAACAGGGACCTACGAGCAGTACTTC.

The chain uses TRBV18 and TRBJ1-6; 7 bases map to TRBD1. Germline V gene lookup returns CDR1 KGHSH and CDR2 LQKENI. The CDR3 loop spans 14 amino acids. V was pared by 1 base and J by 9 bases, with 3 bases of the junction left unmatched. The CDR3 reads CASSPQGAGSPLHF. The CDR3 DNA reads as TGTGCCAGCTCACCACAGGGGGCAGGTTCACCCCTCCACTTT. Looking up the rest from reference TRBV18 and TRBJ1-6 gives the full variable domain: NAGVMQNPRHLVRRRGQEARLRCSPMKGHSHVYWYRQLPEEGLKFMVYLQKENIIDESGMPKERFSAEFPKEGPSILRIQQVVRGDSAAYFCASSPQGAGSPLHFGNGTRLTVT.

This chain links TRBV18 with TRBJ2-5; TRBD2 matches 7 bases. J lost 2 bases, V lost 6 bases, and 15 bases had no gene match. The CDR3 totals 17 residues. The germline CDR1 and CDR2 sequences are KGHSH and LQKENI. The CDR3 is CASSRRPPTSAQETQYF. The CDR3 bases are TGTGCCAGCTCCCGCAGGCCCCCTACTAGCGCGCAAGAGACCCAGTACTTC.

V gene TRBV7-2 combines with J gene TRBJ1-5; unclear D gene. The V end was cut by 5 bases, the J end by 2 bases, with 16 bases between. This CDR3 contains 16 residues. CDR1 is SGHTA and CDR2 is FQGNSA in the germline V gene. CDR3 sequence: CASSPAPGIGNQPQHF. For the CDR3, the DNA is TGTGCCAGCAGCCCGGCACCCGGGATCGGCAATCAGCCCCAGCATTTT.

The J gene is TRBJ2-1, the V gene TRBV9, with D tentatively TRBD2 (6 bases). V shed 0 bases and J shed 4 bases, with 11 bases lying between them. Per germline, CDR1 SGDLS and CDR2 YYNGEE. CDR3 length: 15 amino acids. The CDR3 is CASSVAGVLYNEQFF. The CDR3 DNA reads TGTGCCAGCAGCGTAGCGGGGGTGTTATACAATGAGCAGTTCTTC.

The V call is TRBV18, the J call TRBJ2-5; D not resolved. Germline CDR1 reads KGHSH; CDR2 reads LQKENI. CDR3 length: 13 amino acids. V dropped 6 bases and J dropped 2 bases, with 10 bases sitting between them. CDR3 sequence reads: CASSVNSQETQYF. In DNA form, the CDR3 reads TGTGCCAGCTCGGTAAACAGTCAAGAGACCCAGTACTTC.

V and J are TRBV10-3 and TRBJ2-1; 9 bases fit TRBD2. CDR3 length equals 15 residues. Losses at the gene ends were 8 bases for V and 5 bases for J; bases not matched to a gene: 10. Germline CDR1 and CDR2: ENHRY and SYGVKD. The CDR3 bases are TGTGCCATCGGCCTAATAGCGGGGGCTAACAATGAGCAGTTCTTC. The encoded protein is CAIGLIAGANNEQFF.

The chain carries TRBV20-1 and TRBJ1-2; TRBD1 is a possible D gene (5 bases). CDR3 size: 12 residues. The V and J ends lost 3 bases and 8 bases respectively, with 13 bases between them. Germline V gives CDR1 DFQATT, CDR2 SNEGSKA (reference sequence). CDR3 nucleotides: TGCAGTGCTAGTCAGGGCGCAGGAGGCTACACCTTC. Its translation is CSASQGAGGYTF.

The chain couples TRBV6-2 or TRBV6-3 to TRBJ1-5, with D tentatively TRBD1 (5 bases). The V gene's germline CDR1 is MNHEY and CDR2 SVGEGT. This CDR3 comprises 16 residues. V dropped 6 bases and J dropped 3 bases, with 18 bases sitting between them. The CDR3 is CASSDRGRGNNQPQHF. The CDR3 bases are TGTGCCAGCAGCGATCGTGGGAGGGGAAACAATCAGCCCCAGCATTTT.

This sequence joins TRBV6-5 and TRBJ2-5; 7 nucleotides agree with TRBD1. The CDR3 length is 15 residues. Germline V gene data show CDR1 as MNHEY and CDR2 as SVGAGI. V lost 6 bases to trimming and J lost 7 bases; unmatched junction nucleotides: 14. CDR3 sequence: CASRISNRGRGTQYF. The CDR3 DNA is TGTGCCAGCAGAATCAGTAACAGGGGTCGGGGGACCCAGTACTTC.

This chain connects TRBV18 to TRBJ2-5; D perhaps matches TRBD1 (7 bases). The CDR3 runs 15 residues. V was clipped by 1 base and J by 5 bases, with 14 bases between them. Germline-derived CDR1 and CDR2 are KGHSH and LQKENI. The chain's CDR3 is CASSPLRGAKETQYF. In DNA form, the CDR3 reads TGTGCCAGCTCACCACTCAGGGGGGCGAAGGAGACCCAGTACTTC.

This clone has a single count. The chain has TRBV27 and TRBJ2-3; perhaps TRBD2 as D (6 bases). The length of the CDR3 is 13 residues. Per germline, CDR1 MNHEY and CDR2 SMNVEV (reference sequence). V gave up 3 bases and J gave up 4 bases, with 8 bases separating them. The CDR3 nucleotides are TGTGCCAGCAGTTTCCGCGGGGCAGATACGCAGTATTTT. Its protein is CASSFRGADTQYF.

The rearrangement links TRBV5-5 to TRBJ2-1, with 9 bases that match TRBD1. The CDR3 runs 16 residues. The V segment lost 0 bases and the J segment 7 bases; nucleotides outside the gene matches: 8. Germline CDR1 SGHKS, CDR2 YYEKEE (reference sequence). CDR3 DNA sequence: TGTGCCAGCAGCTTGGTAGGGGACAGGGTGGCAAATGAGCAGTTCTTC. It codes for CASSLVGDRVANEQFF.

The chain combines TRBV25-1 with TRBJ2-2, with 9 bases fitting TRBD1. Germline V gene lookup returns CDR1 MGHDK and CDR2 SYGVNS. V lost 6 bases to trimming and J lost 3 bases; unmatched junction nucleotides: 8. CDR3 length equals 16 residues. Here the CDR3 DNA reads TGTGCCAGCAGACCGCCGGGGGACAGGGACACCGGGGAGCTGTTTTTT. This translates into CASRPPGDRDTGELFF.

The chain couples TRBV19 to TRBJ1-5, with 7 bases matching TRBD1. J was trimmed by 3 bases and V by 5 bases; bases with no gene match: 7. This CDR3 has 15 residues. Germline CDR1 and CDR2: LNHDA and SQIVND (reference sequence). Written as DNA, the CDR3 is TGTGCCAGTAGTCCCCACAGGGGACCCAATCAGCCCCAGCATTTT. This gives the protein CASSPHRGPNQPQHF. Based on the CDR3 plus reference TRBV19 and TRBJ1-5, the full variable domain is DGGITQSPKYLFRKEGQNVTLSCEQNLNHDAMYWYRQDPGQGLRLIYYSQIVNDFQKGDIAEGYSVSREKKESFPLTVTSAQKNPTAFYLCASSPHRGPNQPQHFGDGTRLSIL.

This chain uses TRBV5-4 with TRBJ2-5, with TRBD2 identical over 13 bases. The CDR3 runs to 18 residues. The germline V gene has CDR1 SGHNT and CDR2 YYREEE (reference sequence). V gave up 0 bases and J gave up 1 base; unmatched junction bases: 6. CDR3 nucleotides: TGTGCCAGCAGCTTGGATAGGACTAGCGGGGGATCCCAAGAGACCCAGTACTTC. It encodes CASSLDRTSGGSQETQYF.

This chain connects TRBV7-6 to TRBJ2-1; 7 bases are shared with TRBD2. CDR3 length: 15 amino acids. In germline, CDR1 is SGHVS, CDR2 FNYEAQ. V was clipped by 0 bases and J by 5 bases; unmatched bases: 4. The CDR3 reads CASSLATSNHNEQFF. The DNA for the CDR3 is TGTGCCAGCAGCTTAGCGACTAGCAACCACAATGAGCAGTTCTTC.

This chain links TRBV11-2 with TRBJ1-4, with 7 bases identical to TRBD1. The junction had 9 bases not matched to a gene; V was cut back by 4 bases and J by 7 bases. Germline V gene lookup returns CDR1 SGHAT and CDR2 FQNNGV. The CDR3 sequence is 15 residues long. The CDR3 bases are TGTGCCAGCAGCTACCAGGGACAGATCGCTGAAAAACTGTTTTTT. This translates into CASSYQGQIAEKLFF.

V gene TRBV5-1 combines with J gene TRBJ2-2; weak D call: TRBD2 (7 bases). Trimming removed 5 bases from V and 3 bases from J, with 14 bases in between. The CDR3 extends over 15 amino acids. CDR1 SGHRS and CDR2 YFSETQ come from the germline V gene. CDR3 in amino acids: CASRRGAFDTGELFF. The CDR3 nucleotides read TGCGCCAGCAGACGGGGGGCCTTTGACACCGGGGAGCTGTTTTTT.